The sequence of this T cell receptor (beta chain) was determined in a study of blood T cell repertoires in COVID-19. Study information: Either two negative PCRs, clearance, or symptom resolution qualified Cohort 3 donors as recovered. The samples span acute and convalescent COVID-19 from the United States, Italy and Spain. Nucleic acid was either cDNA or gDNA, and it came from T cells, B-cell-depleted T cells, or PBMCs.

Individuals drawn from around 24 US areas were roughly 18 to 89 years old. Repertoires were generated with immunoSEQ multiplex PCR, while TCRdb's copy carries only in-frame clones and drops some. The data contain approximately 250,000 clones, 88% of them singletons. V lost 2 bases to trimming and J lost 3 bases; unmatched junction nucleotides: 6. CDR1 is MDHEN, CDR2 SYDVKM, per germline. This CDR3 spans 17 amino acids. The chain couples TRBV28 to TRBJ1-6, with 8 positions matching TRBD1. This clonotype originated in an older woman in a cohort exposed to, infected with or recovered from COVID-19 (not recorded which). Sequencing was done on a sample of PBMCs or T cells enriched from blood (not recorded which). For the CDR3, the DNA is TGTGCCAGCAGTTTAAACAGGGGGATAGGCTATAATTCACCCCTCCACTTT. This codes for CASSLNRGIGYNSPLHF.